The 19 T cell receptor beta chains below all came from one sample that was sequenced in a study of T cell changes during pregnancy in multiple sclerosis. Sequencing was performed with immunoSEQ multiplex PCR; in TCRdb, only in-frame clones are kept and a portion is missing. The sample gives some 47,000 clones, 88% of which show up once; 5.5% to 6.5% is in the top ten. The material sequenced was CD8+ T cells from peripheral blood mononuclear cells, taken after pregnancy. Receptors were obtained from a female donor in good health, enrolled as a control in a pregnancy study.

This clone has a single count. The chain joins TRBV6-5 to TRBJ1-1; 10 bases agree with TRBD1. Trimming at V came to 6 bases and at J to 1 base, leaving 8 bases not matched to a gene. This CDR3 is built from 16 residues. CDR1 MNHEY and CDR2 SVGAGI come from the germline V gene. CDR3 DNA sequence: TGTGCCAGCAGATACGGGACAGGGGAAGCGAACACTGAAGCTTTCTTT. This sequence encodes CASRYGTGEANTEAFF.

Regarding this clone: Within the sample, other DNA sequences also encode this same CDR3. The rearrangement joins TRBV29-1 to TRBJ1-1, with D unclear. This CDR3 region has 11 residues. Trimming stripped 4 bases from V and 7 bases from J, with 10 bases between. In germline, CDR1 is SQVTM, CDR2 ANQGSEA. In DNA, the CDR3 is TGCAGCGTTGGAGGTGAAGTTGAAGCTTTCTTT. It is translated as CSVGGEVEAFF.

This chain joins TRBV7-9 and TRBJ1-2; a weak D match, TRBD1 (5 bases). Germline V gene data show CDR1 as SEHNR and CDR2 as FQNEAQ (reference sequence). The CDR3 loop spans 13 amino acids. Trimming removed 3 bases from V and 3 bases from J, with 8 bases in between. DNA of the CDR3: TGTGCCAGCAGCTTGGGGCTTGACTATGGCTACACCTTC. Translation: CASSLGLDYGYTF.

This chain joins TRBV7-2 and TRBJ2-1, with 10 positions matching TRBD2. This CDR3 has 17 residues. After removal of 5 bases from V and 5 bases from J, the junction contained 12 bases not matched to a gene. Germline CDR1 SGHTA, CDR2 FQGNSA. The CDR3 DNA reads as TGTGCCAGCAGCCTCAGCGGGGGGGCGATCGGAGACAATGAGCAGTTCTTC. Translation: CASSLSGGAIGDNEQFF.

The chain employs TRBV27 and TRBJ1-2, with 8 bases aligning to TRBD1. The length of the CDR3 is 15 residues. Looked up from germline, CDR1 is MNHEY and CDR2 is SMNVEV (reference sequence). The junction had 6 bases not matched to a gene; V was cut back by 5 bases and J by 1 base. CDR3 sequence reads: CASSPGQGFNYGYTF. The CDR3 nucleotides read TGTGCCAGCAGTCCCGGACAGGGCTTTAACTATGGCTACACCTTC.

The J gene is TRBJ2-7, the V gene TRBV7-8; D call uncertain. The CDR3 extends over 11 amino acids. Trimming removed 2 bases at V and 6 bases at J, with 5 bases between. CDR1 SGHVS and CDR2 FQNEAQ come from the germline V gene. The chain's CDR3 is CASSLSVEQYF. The CDR3 bases are TGTGCCAGCAGCTTATCGGTCGAGCAGTACTTC. The variable domain in full, with the rest retrieved from reference TRBV7-8 and TRBJ2-7, is GAGVSQSPRYKVAKRGQDVALRCDPISGHVSLFWYQQALGQGPEFLTYFQNEAQLDKSGLPSDRFFAERPEGSVSTLKIQRTQQEDSAVYLCASSLSVEQYFGPGTRLTVT.

This chain links TRBV11-2 with TRBJ2-7; 7 nucleotides align to TRBD2. CDR1 is SGHAT, CDR2 FQNNGV, per germline. The V gene end was trimmed by 5 bases and the J gene end by 3 bases; junction bases not matched to a gene: 10. This CDR3 has 15 residues. The CDR3 region is CASSRTGGPLYEQYF. In DNA, the CDR3 is TGTGCCAGCAGCCGGACGGGGGGTCCTCTCTACGAGCAGTACTTC.

The gene calls are TRBV5-4 and TRBJ2-2; weak D call: TRBD1 (5 bases). Germline V gene lookup returns CDR1 SGHNT and CDR2 YYREEE (reference sequence). V lost 1 base and J 5 bases, leaving 18 bases between the germline ends. The CDR3 covers 17 residues. The CDR3 is CASSLWGMVDPTGELFF. As DNA, the CDR3 is TGTGCCAGCAGCTTGTGGGGCATGGTAGACCCGACCGGGGAGCTGTTTTTT.

The chain employs TRBV27 and TRBJ1-2; 7 positions match TRBD1. The CDR3 runs 14 residues. The ends lost 5 bases at V and 4 bases at J; junction bases unmatched: 7. CDR1 is MNHEY, CDR2 SMNVEV, per germline (reference sequence). CDR3 in amino acids: CASSPGTDSYGYTF. The DNA for the CDR3 is TGTGCCAGCAGTCCCGGGACAGACTCCTATGGCTACACCTTC.

The genes are TRBV6-6 and TRBJ2-3, with D tentatively TRBD2 (5 bases). CDR1 is MNHNY and CDR2 is SVGAGI in the germline V gene (reference sequence). The V gene lost 4 bases and the J gene lost 5 bases, with 13 bases spanning the gap. The CDR3 has 14 residues. CDR3 bases: TGTGCCAGCAGTTTTACCGAAGGGAGAGATACGCAGTATTTT. As protein: CASSFTEGRDTQYF.

The chain employs TRBV5-1 and TRBJ1-2, with TRBD1 matching over 7 bases. This CDR3 region has 16 residues. CDR1 SGHRS and CDR2 YFSETQ come from the germline V gene. The trim removed 1 base at V and 6 bases at J, leaving 12 bases unmatched. The CDR3 reads CASSLSRTGDRNGYTF. CDR3 sequence (DNA): TGCGCCAGCAGCTTGTCTCGGACAGGCGATCGGAATGGCTACACCTTC.

Turning to this clone: An end of the junction differs from the germline gene, which may be a read error. The chain recombines TRBV7-9 with TRBJ2-7; 9 nucleotides line up with TRBD1. CDR3 length: 12 amino acids. Germline CDR1 and CDR2: SEHNR and FQNEAQ (reference sequence). In DNA, the CDR3 is TGTGCCAGCAGCTTAGACAGGGGGCGCCCTGACTTC. Residues: CASSLDRGRPDF.

The rearrangement links TRBV7-9 to TRBJ2-5, with 7 bases matching TRBD1. CDR1 SEHNR and CDR2 FQNEAQ come from the germline V gene (reference sequence). This CDR3 comprises 17 residues. V trimming: 2 bases; J trimming: 5 bases; junction bases outside the gene matches: 14. As DNA, the CDR3 is TGTGCCAGCAGCTTAAGAAGGTACAGGGGTTTCCGGGAGACCCAGTACTTC. The encoded protein is CASSLRRYRGFRETQYF.

A single count supports this clone. The chain is built from TRBV30 and TRBJ1-6; D uncertain. Trimming removed 0 bases from V and 8 bases from J, with 8 bases in between. The CDR3 is made up of 13 amino acids. Germline CDR1 and CDR2: GTSNPN and SVGIG (reference sequence). Here the CDR3 DNA reads TGTGCCTGGAGTGTCATCTCGGATTCACCCCTCCACTTT. Its protein is CAWSVISDSPLHF.

The rearrangement joins TRBV28 to TRBJ2-3; TRBD2 aligns across 7 bases. J lost 0 bases, V lost 5 bases, and 11 bases had no gene match. The length of the CDR3 is 17 residues. Germline CDR1 reads MDHEN; CDR2 reads SYDVKM. CDR3 nucleotide sequence: TGTGCCAGCAGTCCCCCAAGAGCGGGGATAAGCACAGATACGCAGTATTTT. Encoded protein: CASSPPRAGISTDTQYF.

The V gene is TRBV28, the J gene TRBJ2-1; 11 bases line up with TRBD2. The CDR3 has 15 residues. Germline V gene sequence: CDR1 MDHEN, CDR2 SYDVKM. J gave up 4 bases and V 4 bases, and 3 bases lay outside the gene matches. CDR3: CASSSASGGYNEQFF. In nucleotides, the CDR3 is TGTGCCAGCAGTTCCGCTAGCGGGGGGTACAATGAGCAGTTCTTC. The whole variable domain, remainder taken from reference TRBV28 and TRBJ2-1, is DVKVTQSSRYLVKRTGEKVFLECVQDMDHENMFWYRQDPGLGLRLIYFSYDVKMKEKGDIPEGYSVSREKKERFSLILESASTNQTSMYLCASSSASGGYNEQFFGPGTRLTVL.

The chain couples TRBV10-3 to TRBJ2-5; 8 nucleotides agree with TRBD2. V lost 1 base and J lost 1; bases outside the gene matches: 2. The CDR3 extends over 15 amino acids. The V gene's germline CDR1 is ENHRY and CDR2 SYGVKD. CDR3 sequence reads: CAISEFRGGQETQYF. For the CDR3, the DNA is TGTGCCATCAGTGAGTTCCGGGGGGGCCAAGAGACCCAGTACTTC.

The chain has TRBV7-6 and TRBJ1-4; no clear D. This CDR3 comprises 15 residues. V lost 5 bases and J 5 bases, leaving 15 bases between the germline ends. Germline CDR1 is SGHVS and CDR2 is FNYEAQ. The CDR3 loop is CASSTSRELNEKLFF. CDR3 sequence (DNA): TGTGCCAGCAGCACATCCCGGGAATTAAATGAAAAACTGTTTTTT.

This rearrangement joins TRBV9 to TRBJ1-1; the match to TRBD1 covers 10 bases. The CDR3 is 13 residues long. Losses at the gene ends were 4 bases for V and 6 bases for J; bases not matched to a gene: 3. CDR1 is SGDLS and CDR2 is YYNGEE in the germline V gene. The CDR3 spells CASSLGQGAEAFF. The CDR3, as DNA: TGTGCCAGCAGCCTAGGACAGGGGGCTGAAGCTTTCTTT. The complete variable domain, with remaining parts taken from reference TRBV9 and TRBJ1-1, reads DSGVTQTPKHLITATGQRVTLRCSPRSGDLSVYWYQQSLDQGLQFLIQYYNGEERAKGNILERFSAQQFPDLHSELNLSSLELGDSALYFCASSLGQGAEAFFGQGTRLTVV.